Reported below is one TCR beta chain. Which antigen it targets is not known. Base-call qualities are not available, and no considerably larger clone is one nucleotide away. Whole blood was collected in K2EDTA tubes by collaborating institutions according to the institutions' own protocols. For TCRbeta analysis, collaborators shipped samples as frozen whole blood, isolated PBMCs, or DNA extracted from either of those sample types. The data were taken from a study of blood T cell repertoires in COVID-19 (dated by TCRdb to about 2020). Looking at the study overall: The collaborator samples originated in the United States, Italy and Spain and spanned the acute and convalescent phases of COVID-19. Samples were obtained from the ongoing ImmuneRACE study (first 160 participants) and from roughly 1,300 subjects provided by 6 global collaborators. The repertoires were made available in a free public database intended to serve as a resource for research on the immune response to SARS-CoV-2. The prospective study material was composed of cDNA or gDNA derived from T cells, B-cell-depleted T cells, or PBMCs. The dataset comprised deeply sampled blood TCRbeta repertoires from subjects exposed to, actively infected with, or recovered from COVID-19. Sample metadata almost always included a de-identified subject ID, COVID-19 status, age in years and sex. Where available, HLA class I and class II types were obtained from metadata supplied by the sample provider rather than from assay-based typing. Points the paper makes about the study in general: Clinical and demographic metadata were provided uncurated, with the amount varying by source and participant.

The junction carries 11 bases between V and J, which are trimmed by 4 bases and 0 bases respectively. The CDR3 has 14 amino acids, counting the end cysteine and phenylalanine. Only the CDR3 DNA is retained, 42 bases long and in frame from the first base. From a lookup of the germline V gene, CDR1 and CDR2 are SGHRS and YFSETQ. The immunoSEQ Assay, a bias-controlled multiplex PCR, was used to amplify TCRbeta CDR3 regions from genomic DNA. The study's own analysis went as follows. Nucleated cell counts per sample were estimated from amplification of reference gene primers within the assay. To quantify the absolute abundance of each unique TCRbeta CDR3 rearrangement, sequence reads were collapsed and filtered. For each sample, productive Simpson clonality was calculated as the square root of Simpson's diversity index over productive rearrangements. As stored in TCRdb, this immuneACCESS dataset retains in-frame rearrangements with V and J assigned. A fraction of the clones does not appear; measured against another copy, unresolved V genes explain less than half of the discrepancy, and the remainder lacks a known reason. D and trimming come from the DNA, and the V and J calls and clone size come from that table. This sample comprises about 160,000 clones, about four fifths of them detected only once. Roughly 15% of the sample goes to the ten largest clones.

The source material was peripheral blood. Rearrangement joined TRBV5-1 to TRBJ2-7, with the D gene call left open. The clonotype was recovered from a human donor with acute or convalescent COVID-19. The donor label of this sample is uncertain. The CDR3 reads as follows: CASSPTAGSYEQYF. The DNA reads as follows: TGCGCCAGCAGCCCTACCGCAGGCTCCTACGAGCAGTACTTC.